In this sample, the clone carrying this T cell receptor (beta chain) turned up a few times. Methods used by the authors: Reference gene primer amplification gave nucleated cell count estimates. The protocol was immunoSEQ multiplex PCR, while the TCRdb copy is restricted to in-frame clones and leaves out a portion. V and J calls and clone size are as listed in that table; D and trimming were resolved from the DNA. Here the sample spans about 60,000 clones, approximately 88% being singletons. V lost 0 bases and J 3 bases, leaving 12 bases between the germline ends. CDR3 length: 16 amino acids. Germline V lookup: CDR1 LGHNA, CDR2 YNFKEQ. The sample belongs to a study of blood T cell repertoires in COVID-19. In the study overall: From the United States, Italy and Spain came samples of acute and convalescent COVID-19. Sources were T cells, B-cell-depleted T cells, or PBMCs; the material itself was cDNA or gDNA.

Seattle-derived patients entered the study during active infection and were followed longitudinally. The sample taken for sequencing was peripheral blood. The chain couples TRBV4-2 to TRBJ2-1; maybe TRBD2 (6 bases). The source is a man aged 25-45 years with COVID-19, enrolled during active disease. The CDR3 reads CASSQDGTGDYNEQFF. The CDR3 DNA sequence: TGTGCCAGCAGCCAAGACGGGACGGGAGACTACAATGAGCAGTTCTTC.